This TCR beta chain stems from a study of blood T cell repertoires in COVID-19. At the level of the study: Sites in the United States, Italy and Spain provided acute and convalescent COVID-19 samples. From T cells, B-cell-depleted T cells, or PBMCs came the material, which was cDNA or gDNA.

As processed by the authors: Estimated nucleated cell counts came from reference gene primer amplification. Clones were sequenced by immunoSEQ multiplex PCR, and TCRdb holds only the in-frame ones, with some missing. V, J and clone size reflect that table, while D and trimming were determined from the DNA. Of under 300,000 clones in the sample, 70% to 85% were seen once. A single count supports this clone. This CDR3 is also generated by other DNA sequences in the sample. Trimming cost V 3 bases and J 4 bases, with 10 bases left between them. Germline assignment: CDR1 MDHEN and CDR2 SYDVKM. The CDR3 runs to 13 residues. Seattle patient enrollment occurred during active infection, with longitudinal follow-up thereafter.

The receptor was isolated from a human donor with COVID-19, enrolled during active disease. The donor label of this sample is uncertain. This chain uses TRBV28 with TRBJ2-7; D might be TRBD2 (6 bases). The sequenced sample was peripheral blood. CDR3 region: CASSFGGTYEQYF. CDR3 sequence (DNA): TGTGCCAGCAGTTTCGGGGGAACATACGAGCAGTACTTC.